This T cell receptor (beta chain) was captured by sequencing in a study of blood T cell repertoires in COVID-19. Assay: immunoSEQ multiplex PCR; the TCRdb copy retains only in-frame clones and omits some. The profile shows 250,000 to 350,000 clones, around 90% of them singletons. CDR3 size: 14 residues. V lost 0 bases to trimming and J lost 8 bases, with 10 bases between them. The germline gives CDR1 LGHNA, CDR2 YSLEER. For recovered donors of Cohort 3, there were two negative PCRs, clearance, or symptom resolution. V gene TRBV4-3 combines with J gene TRBJ1-4; the D gene is possibly TRBD1 (6 bases). This clonotype was sampled from a woman aged 25-40 years who had recovered from COVID-19. Sequences were obtained from PBMCs or T cells enriched from blood (not recorded which). DNA of the CDR3: TGCGCCAGCAGCCAAGAGGGGGCGGAGGAAAAACTGTTTTTT. Amino acids: CASSQEGAEEKLFF.